This T cell receptor beta chain comes out of a study of blood T cell repertoires in COVID-19. CDR3 length equals 14 residues. Germline lookup yields CDR1 MDHEN and CDR2 SYDVKM. Trimming took off 6 bases at V and 5 bases at J, with 14 bases between the two ends. This clone was observed once. Clones were sequenced by immunoSEQ multiplex PCR, and TCRdb holds only the in-frame ones, with some missing. The table lists approximately 220,000 clones, 70% to 90% of them singletons. The TCR was taken from a man aged 40-55 years with acute or convalescent COVID-19. The sequenced sample was peripheral blood. The rearrangement uses TRBV28 and TRBJ1-5; D unresolved. This chain's CDR3 is CASSKVTLDQPQHF. The CDR3 DNA sequence: TGTGCCAGCAGCAAAGTCACACTAGATCAGCCCCAGCATTTT.